This entry lists 30 T cell receptor beta chains sequenced from one sample in a study of T cell repertoires in cytomegalovirus infection. For these TCRs, the target antigens are not known. TCRdb re-derived calls from the reads in MiXCR, one entry per CDR3 protein. This table holds over 250,000 distinct CDR3 sequences, around 20% found once. Sequenced here: cultured PBMCs, sampled from culture after CMV antigen stimulation. The source of these receptors is a human donor in good health (CMV status not recorded). Some clones in this sample may be carry-over from other donors' samples.

The J gene is TRBJ1-5, the V gene TRBV19; TRBD1 is a possible D gene (6 bases). V lost 6 bases and J lost 1, with 10 bases in between. Per the germline V gene, CDR1 is LNHDA and CDR2 is SQIVND (reference sequence). This CDR3 has 14 amino acids. CDR3 nucleotide sequence: TGTGCCAGTAGGATCCAGGGGAGCAATCAGCCCCAGCATTTT. Amino acid sequence: CASRIQGSNQPQHF.

This clonotype was seen ten or more times. The rearrangement uses TRBV7-2 and TRBJ2-5, with D perhaps TRBD2 (6 bases). CDR3 size: 14 residues. CDR1 and CDR2 from the germline V gene are SGHTA and FQGNSA. Trimming stripped 4 bases from V and 7 bases from J, with 16 bases between. CDR3 bases: TGTGCCAGCAGCTCCGCGGGGAGATTCGGGACCCAGTACTTC. It codes for CASSSAGRFGTQYF. The variable domain in full, with the rest retrieved from reference TRBV7-2 and TRBJ2-5, is GAGVSQSPSNKVTEKGKDVELRCDPISGHTALYWYRQSLGQGLEFLIYFQGNSAPDKSGLPSDRFSAERTGGSVSTLTIQRTQQEDSAVYLCASSSAGRFGTQYFGPGTRLLVL.

This clonotype was recorded many times. The chain joins TRBV7-2 to TRBJ2-1; 11 positions match TRBD2. Germline V gene data show CDR1 as SGHTA and CDR2 as FQGNSA. The CDR3 runs 14 residues. Trimming removed 0 bases from V and 15 bases from J; junction bases left unmatched: 7. In DNA, the CDR3 is TGTGCCAGCAGCTTAGCGCCTACTAGCGGGAGACGGTTCTTC. Translating it yields CASSLAPTSGRRFF.

The rearrangement uses TRBV5-1 and TRBJ2-1; TRBD2 agrees at 14 bases. The V gene's germline CDR1 is SGHRS and CDR2 YFSETQ. The CDR3 contains 15 residues. After removal of 4 bases from V and 7 bases from J, the junction contained 4 bases not matched to a gene. CDR3 nucleotide sequence: TGCGCCAGCAGCGGCGGGACTAGCGGGAGTAATGAGCAGTTCTTC. This gives the protein CASSGGTSGSNEQFF.

This clonotype was observed many times. V usage is TRBV7-2 and J usage is TRBJ2-3; 9 bases are shared with TRBD2. V dropped 4 bases and J dropped 3; count of bases not matched to a gene: 2. CDR1 SGHTA and CDR2 FQGNSA come from the germline V gene. The CDR3 extends over 14 amino acids. The CDR3 reads CASSWREGTDTQYF. The CDR3 DNA reads as TGTGCCAGCAGCTGGCGGGAGGGGACAGATACGCAGTATTTT.

There are many counts of this clonotype. The chain carries TRBV12-3 or TRBV12-4 and TRBJ2-4; D possibly corresponds to TRBD1 (5 bases). The V end was cut by 4 bases, the J end by 8 bases, with 12 bases between. This CDR3 contains 13 residues. Written as DNA, the CDR3 is TGTGCCAGCAGTTCCGTGGAAGGGGACATTCAGTACTTC. Amino acid sequence: CASSSVEGDIQYF.

The chain has TRBV27 and TRBJ2-6; no clear D. The germline V gene encodes CDR1 MNHEY and CDR2 SMNVEV (reference sequence). Deletions cut 4 bases from V and 3 bases from J, with 10 bases between. This CDR3 region has 15 residues. The CDR3 reads CASSSDVGGANVLTF. The DNA for the CDR3 is TGTGCCAGCAGTTCCGACGTAGGTGGGGCCAACGTCCTGACTTTC.

The chain joins TRBV20-1 to TRBJ2-1, with D uncertain. Trimming removed 5 bases at V and 5 bases at J, with 19 bases between. CDR3 length equals 15 residues. Germline V gives CDR1 DFQATT, CDR2 SNEGSKA (reference sequence). CDR3 sequence (DNA): TGCAGTGCTCCCCAGGTGGAGCGCTTTAACAATGAGCAGTTCTTC. Translation: CSAPQVERFNNEQFF.

This clonotype came up a few times. The chain employs TRBV24-1 and TRBJ2-1; 10 bases are shared with TRBD1. J gave up 7 bases and V 3 bases, and 5 bases lay outside the gene matches. CDR1 is KGHDR and CDR2 is SFDVKD in the germline V gene. This CDR3 has 15 residues. As DNA, the CDR3 is TGTGCCACCAGTGATATGGGACAGGGGACGAATGAGCAGTTCTTC. Its translation: CATSDMGQGTNEQFF.

This clonotype was counted at least ten times. This chain joins TRBV7-2 and TRBJ1-1; D gene ambiguous. Trimming cost V 1 base and J 5 bases, with 8 bases left between them. CDR1 and CDR2 (germline): SGHTA, FQGNSA. The CDR3 runs 13 residues. CDR3 protein: CASSLVSVTEAFF. Here the CDR3 DNA reads TGTGCCAGCAGCTTAGTTTCGGTTACTGAAGCTTTCTTT.

This clonotype appeared a few times. The rearrangement uses TRBV27 and TRBJ2-7; TRBD1 aligns across 12 bases. This CDR3 is 15 amino acids long. Germline CDR1 reads MNHEY; CDR2 reads SMNVEV (reference sequence). The DNA for the CDR3 is TGTGCCAACAGTTTGGGGACAGGGGGCTTGGTCGAGCAGTACGTC. Its translation is CANSLGTGGLVEQYV.

This clonotype was found a few times. V is TRBV7-2 and J is TRBJ2-1; TRBD2 agrees at 13 bases. Germline V gives CDR1 SGHTA, CDR2 FQGNSA. The CDR3 length is 15 residues. V lost 6 bases, J lost 6 bases, and 5 bases stayed unmatched. The CDR3 DNA reads TGTGCCAGCAGGCCGGGACTAGCGGGGTTCAATGAGCAGTTCTTC. The encoded protein is CASRPGLAGFNEQFF.

This clonotype was observed a handful of times. The chain carries TRBV6-2 or TRBV6-3 and TRBJ2-7; D possibly matches TRBD1 or TRBD2 (5 bases each). The V and J ends lost 2 bases and 7 bases respectively, with 12 bases between them. Germline loops: CDR1 MNHEY, CDR2 SVGEGT. The CDR3 runs 13 residues. The CDR3 region is CASSYEGFEEQYV. CDR3 bases: TGTGCCAGCAGTTACGAGGGGTTTGAAGAGCAGTACGTC.

This clonotype showed up just a few times. J is TRBJ2-5 and V is TRBV2; 11 bases align to TRBD2. CDR3 length: 15 amino acids. Germline V gives CDR1 SNHLY, CDR2 FYNNEI. V shed 7 bases and J 7 bases; nucleotides not matched to a gene: 11. CDR3 DNA sequence: TGTGCCAGCACCAGGGACAGTACTAGCGGGGGGACCCAGTACTTC. It translates to CASTRDSTSGGTQYF.

There are a few counts of this clonotype. The chain employs TRBV12-3 or TRBV12-4 and TRBJ1-5; D possibly corresponds to TRBD1 (5 bases). The germline V and J ends were trimmed by 6 bases and 7 bases, with 16 bases remaining between them. The CDR3 runs 14 residues. The CDR3, as DNA: TGTGCCAGCAGGGACCCAGGGTCCTACCAGCCCCAGCATTTT. Protein product: CASRDPGSYQPQHF.

The chain recombines TRBV7-8 with TRBJ1-1; no clear D gene. The CDR3 has 15 residues. The V gene lost 6 bases and the J gene lost 1 base, with 15 bases spanning the gap. Per germline, CDR1 SGHVS and CDR2 FQNEAQ. The CDR3 DNA follows: TGTGCCAGCAGGGCCAGCGGGAGGGCGAACACTGAAGCTTTCTTT. It codes for CASRASGRANTEAFF.

This clonotype was detected ten times or more. The gene calls are TRBV7-3 and TRBJ2-1, with D perhaps TRBD2 (6 bases). The CDR3 runs to 14 residues. The V end lost 5 bases, the J end lost 7 bases, and 15 bases lay between the germline ends. Per germline, CDR1 SGHTA and CDR2 FQGTGA. The CDR3 DNA is TGTGCCAGCAGCCCCGGGGGAGAAGGGAATGAGCAGTTCTTC. Residues: CASSPGGEGNEQFF. The whole variable domain, remainder taken from reference TRBV7-3 and TRBJ2-1, is GAGVSQTPSNKVTEKGKYVELRCDPISGHTALYWYRQSLGQGPEFLIYFQGTGAADDSGLPNDRFFAVRPEGSVSTLKIQRTERGDSAVYLCASSPGGEGNEQFFGPGTRLTVL.

This clonotype was detected only a few times. The chain recombines TRBV6-6 with TRBJ2-2, with D possibly matching TRBD1 (5 bases). Per germline, CDR1 MNHNY and CDR2 SVGAGI (reference sequence). CDR3 length: 16 residues. The ends were cut back, 2 bases at V and 1 base at J, with 11 bases in the middle. The CDR3 DNA follows: TGTGCCAGCAGTTACCTAAAGACAGTGAACACCGGGGAGCTGTTTTTT. This gives the protein CASSYLKTVNTGELFF.

Only a few counts were recorded for this clonotype. CDR3 residues: CASSYTRLAREQFF. Here the CDR3 DNA reads TGTGCCAGCAGTTACACGAGACTAGCACGTGAGCAGTTCTTC. The chain uses TRBV6-2 or TRBV6-3 and TRBJ2-1, with 7 bases fitting TRBD2. CDR1 and CDR2 (germline): MNHEY, SVGEGT. The CDR3 totals 14 residues. V was clipped by 2 bases and J by 9 bases; unmatched bases: 7.

This clonotype was observed a handful of times. The chain joins TRBV2 to TRBJ1-4; weak D call: TRBD1 (5 bases). This CDR3 comprises 15 residues. V was clipped by 5 bases and J by 0 bases, with 10 bases between them. Germline V CDR1 and CDR2: SNHLY, FYNNEI. The CDR3 DNA sequence: TGTGCCAGCAGTCGCGACAGCGCAACTAATGAAAAACTGTTTTTT. This encodes CASSRDSATNEKLFF.

A few counts support this clonotype. This may arise from a read error, as a much more abundant clone is one base away. This chain links TRBV5-6 with TRBJ2-1; D call uncertain. V was trimmed by 2 bases and J by 6 bases, leaving 6 bases between them. The germline V gene encodes CDR1 SGHDT and CDR2 YYEEEE. CDR3 length equals 12 residues. In nucleotides, the CDR3 is TGTGCCAGCAGCTTTTGGGGCAATGAGCAGTTCTTC. Protein: CASSFWGNEQFF.

This clonotype was seen only a few times. This chain links TRBV6-6 with TRBJ2-7; the D gene is possibly TRBD1 (6 bases). CDR3 length: 14 amino acids. Germline assignment: CDR1 MNHNY and CDR2 SVGAGI (reference sequence). V lost 5 bases and J lost 3, with 14 bases in between. Here the CDR3 DNA reads TGTGCCAGCAGTGATGGGTTAGGGGGCTACGAGCAGTACGTC. It yields the protein CASSDGLGGYEQYV.

The chain joins TRBV12-3 or TRBV12-4 to TRBJ2-3, with 8 positions matching TRBD1. The length of the CDR3 is 15 residues. V was pared by 4 bases and J by 6 bases, with 9 bases of the junction left unmatched. The CDR3 sequence: CASSSYSDREDTQYF. CDR3 in DNA: TGTGCCAGCAGTTCCTACTCGGACAGGGAGGATACGCAGTATTTT.

This chain joins TRBV7-9 and TRBJ2-3, with D maybe TRBD1 (6 bases). Trimming shortened V by 0 bases and J by 4 bases, and 11 bases separated the two germline ends. The CDR3 consists of 15 residues. Germline CDR1 SEHNR, CDR2 FQNEAQ (reference sequence). The CDR3 here is CASSLARTVADTQYF. CDR3 DNA sequence: TGTGCCAGCAGCTTAGCAAGGACAGTCGCAGATACGCAGTATTTT.

The chain has TRBV7-9 and TRBJ2-3; D is ambiguous. With 7 bases removed from V and 2 bases from J, the gap between germline ends came to 13 bases. The germline CDR1 and CDR2 sequences are SEHNR and FQNEAQ (reference sequence). The CDR3 is 14 residues long. Here the CDR3 reads CASTSFGYTDTQYF. DNA of the CDR3: TGTGCCAGCACCTCTTTCGGGTACACAGATACGCAGTATTTT.

In its sample, this clonotype was seen many times. The chain recombines TRBV28 with TRBJ2-6; possibly TRBD2 for D (5 bases). From germline, CDR1 is MDHEN and CDR2 SYDVKM. The V and J ends lost 6 bases and 0 bases respectively, with 12 bases between them. The CDR3 is 16 amino acids. This CDR3 is CASSRGLSSGANVLTF. In DNA, the CDR3 is TGTGCCAGCAGCAGAGGACTGTCCTCTGGGGCCAACGTCCTGACTTTC.

The chain recombines TRBV4-1 with TRBJ2-5, with 7 bases identical to TRBD1. Unmatched junction bases numbered 6, after V lost 4 bases and J lost 1 base. CDR1 and CDR2 from the germline V gene are MGHRA and YSYEKL. CDR3 length equals 15 residues. The CDR3 region is CASSPLGQTQETQYF. DNA for the CDR3: TGCGCCAGCAGCCCCTTGGGACAGACCCAAGAGACCCAGTACTTC.

The rearrangement uses TRBV7-9 and TRBJ1-5; the D gene is possibly TRBD1 (6 bases). Germline V gene sequence: CDR1 SEHNR, CDR2 FQNEAQ (reference sequence). CDR3 size: 16 residues. V lost 1 base, J lost 1 base, and 11 bases lay in between. The CDR3 sequence: CASSLEGGLSNQPQHF. The CDR3 nucleotides are TGTGCCAGCAGCTTAGAAGGGGGTCTGAGCAATCAGCCCCAGCATTTT.

This chain joins TRBV7-8 and TRBJ1-5; D might be TRBD1 (5 bases). Germline V CDR1 and CDR2: SGHVS, FQNEAQ. This CDR3 spans 15 amino acids. Trimming stripped 2 bases from V and 0 bases from J, with 8 bases between. The CDR3 is CASSLSDSSNQPQHF. Here the CDR3 DNA reads TGTGCCAGCAGCTTAAGCGACAGTAGCAATCAGCCCCAGCATTTT.

This rearrangement joins TRBV19 to TRBJ1-6; the D is unclear. CDR1 LNHDA and CDR2 SQIVND come from the germline V gene (reference sequence). V gave up 5 bases and J gave up 9 bases, with 11 bases separating them. The CDR3 loop spans 13 amino acids. The CDR3 reads CASSPENGSPLHF. For the CDR3, the DNA is TGTGCCAGTAGTCCGGAAAACGGTTCACCCCTCCACTTT. Full variable domain (rest looked up from reference TRBV19 and TRBJ1-6): DGGITQSPKYLFRKEGQNVTLSCEQNLNHDAMYWYRQDPGQGLRLIYYSQIVNDFQKGDIAEGYSVSREKKESFPLTVTSAQKNPTAFYLCASSPENGSPLHFGNGTRLTVT.